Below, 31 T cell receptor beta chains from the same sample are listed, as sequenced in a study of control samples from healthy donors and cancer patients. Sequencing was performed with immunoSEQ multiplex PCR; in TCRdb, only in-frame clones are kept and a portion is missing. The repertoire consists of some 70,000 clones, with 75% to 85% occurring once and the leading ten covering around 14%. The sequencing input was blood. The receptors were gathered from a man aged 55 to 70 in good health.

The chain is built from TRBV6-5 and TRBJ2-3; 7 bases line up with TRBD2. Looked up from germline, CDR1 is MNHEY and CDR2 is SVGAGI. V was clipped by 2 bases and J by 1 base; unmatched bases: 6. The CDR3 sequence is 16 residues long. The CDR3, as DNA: TGTGCCAGCAGTTACGGCGCTAGCGGTCGCACAGATACGCAGTATTTT. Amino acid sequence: CASSYGASGRTDTQYF.

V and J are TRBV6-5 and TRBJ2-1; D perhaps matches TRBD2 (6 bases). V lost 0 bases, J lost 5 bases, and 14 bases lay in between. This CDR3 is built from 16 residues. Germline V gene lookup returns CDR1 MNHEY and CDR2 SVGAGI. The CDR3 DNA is TGTGCCAGCAGTTACTCCCGGGGGAGGCCCAACAATGAGCAGTTCTTC. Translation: CASSYSRGRPNNEQFF.

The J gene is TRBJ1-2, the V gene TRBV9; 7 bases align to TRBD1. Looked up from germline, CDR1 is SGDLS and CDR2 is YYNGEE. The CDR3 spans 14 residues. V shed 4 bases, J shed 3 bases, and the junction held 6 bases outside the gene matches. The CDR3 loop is CASSPGTGDYGYTF. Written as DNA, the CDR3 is TGTGCCAGCAGCCCAGGTACAGGGGACTATGGCTACACCTTC.

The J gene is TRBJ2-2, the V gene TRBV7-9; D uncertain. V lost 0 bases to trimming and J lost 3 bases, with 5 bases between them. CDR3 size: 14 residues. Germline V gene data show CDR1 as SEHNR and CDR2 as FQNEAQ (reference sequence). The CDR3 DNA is TGTGCCAGCAGCTTAGCGGGTGACACCGGGGAGCTGTTTTTT. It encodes CASSLAGDTGELFF.

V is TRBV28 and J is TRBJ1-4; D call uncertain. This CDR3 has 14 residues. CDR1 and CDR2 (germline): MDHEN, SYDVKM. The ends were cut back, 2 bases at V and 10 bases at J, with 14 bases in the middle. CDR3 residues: CASSLSGTHLKLFF. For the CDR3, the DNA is TGTGCCAGCAGTTTAAGTGGTACCCACTTAAAACTGTTTTTT.

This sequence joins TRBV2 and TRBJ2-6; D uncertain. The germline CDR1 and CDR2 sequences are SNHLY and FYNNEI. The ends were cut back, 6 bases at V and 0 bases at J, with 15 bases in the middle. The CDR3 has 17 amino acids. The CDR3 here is CASRDWTDSSGANVLTF. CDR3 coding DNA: TGTGCCAGCAGAGACTGGACGGATAGCTCTGGGGCCAACGTCCTGACTTTC.

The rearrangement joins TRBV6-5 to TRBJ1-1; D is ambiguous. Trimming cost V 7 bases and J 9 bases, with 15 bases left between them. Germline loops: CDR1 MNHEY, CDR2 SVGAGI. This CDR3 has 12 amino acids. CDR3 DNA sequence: TGTGCCAGCAACGGAAGCGGAGTTAAAGCTTTCTTT. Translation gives CASNGSGVKAFF.

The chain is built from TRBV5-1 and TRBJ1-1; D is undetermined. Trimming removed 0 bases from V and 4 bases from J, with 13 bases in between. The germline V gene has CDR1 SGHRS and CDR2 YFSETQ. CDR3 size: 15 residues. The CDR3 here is CASSLDVESGTEAFF. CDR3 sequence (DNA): TGCGCCAGCAGCTTGGATGTGGAGTCAGGCACTGAAGCTTTCTTT.

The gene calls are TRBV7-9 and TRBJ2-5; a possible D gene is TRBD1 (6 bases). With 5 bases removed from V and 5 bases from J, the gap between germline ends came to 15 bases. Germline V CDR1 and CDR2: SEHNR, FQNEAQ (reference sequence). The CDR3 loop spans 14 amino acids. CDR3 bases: TGTGCCAGCAGCCCAAAGGGGGACCCGGAGACCCAGTACTTC. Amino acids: CASSPKGDPETQYF.

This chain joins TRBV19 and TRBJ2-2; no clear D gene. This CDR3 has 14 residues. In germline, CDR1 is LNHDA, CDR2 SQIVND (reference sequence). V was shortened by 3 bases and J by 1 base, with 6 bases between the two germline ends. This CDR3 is CASSMVGNTGELFF. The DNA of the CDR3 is TGTGCCAGTAGTATGGTTGGGAACACCGGGGAGCTGTTTTTT.

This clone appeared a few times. The CDR3 spells CASSPPPSTSEKLFF. The CDR3 DNA is TGTGCCAGCTCACCACCCCCGTCGACAAGTGAAAAACTGTTTTTT. The chain joins TRBV18 to TRBJ1-4; D is unclear. The V end was cut by 0 bases, the J end by 7 bases, with 12 bases between. The CDR3 is 15 residues long. The germline V gene has CDR1 KGHSH and CDR2 LQKENI.

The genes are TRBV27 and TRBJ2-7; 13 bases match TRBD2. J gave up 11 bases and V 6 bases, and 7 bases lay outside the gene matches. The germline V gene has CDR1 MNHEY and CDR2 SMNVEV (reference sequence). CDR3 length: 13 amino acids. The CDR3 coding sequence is TGTGCCAGCAGACGGACTAGCGGGAGTACGGAGTACTTC. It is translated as CASRRTSGSTEYF.

CDR3 in amino acids: CASSYDSHIDANYGYTF. CDR3 coding DNA: TGTGCCAGCAGTTACGATTCCCACATCGACGCTAACTATGGCTACACCTTC. The rearrangement uses TRBV6-2 or TRBV6-3 and TRBJ1-2; D not resolved. Germline V gives CDR1 MNHEY, CDR2 SVGEGT. Between the trimmed V and J ends, which lost 2 bases and 0 bases, there was a span of 16 bases. This CDR3 region has 17 residues.

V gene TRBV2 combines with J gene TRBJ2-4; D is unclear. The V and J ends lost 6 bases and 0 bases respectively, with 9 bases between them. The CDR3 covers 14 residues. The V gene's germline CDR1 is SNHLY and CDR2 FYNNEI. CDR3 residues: CASRLTGAKNIQYF. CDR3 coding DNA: TGTGCCAGCAGGCTTACCGGAGCCAAAAACATTCAGTACTTC. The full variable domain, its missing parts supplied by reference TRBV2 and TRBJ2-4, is EPEVTQTPSHQVTQMGQEVILRCVPISNHLYFYWYRQILGQKVEFLVSFYNNEISEKSEIFDDQFSVERPDGSNFTLKIRSTKLEDSAMYFCASRLTGAKNIQYFGAGTRLSVL.

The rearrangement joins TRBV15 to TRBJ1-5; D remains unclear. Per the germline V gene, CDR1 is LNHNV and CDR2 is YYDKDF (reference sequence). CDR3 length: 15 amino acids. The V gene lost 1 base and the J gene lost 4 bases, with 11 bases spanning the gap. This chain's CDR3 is CATSRVPGSNQPQHF. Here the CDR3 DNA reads TGTGCCACCAGCAGAGTCCCGGGATCAAATCAGCCCCAGCATTTT.

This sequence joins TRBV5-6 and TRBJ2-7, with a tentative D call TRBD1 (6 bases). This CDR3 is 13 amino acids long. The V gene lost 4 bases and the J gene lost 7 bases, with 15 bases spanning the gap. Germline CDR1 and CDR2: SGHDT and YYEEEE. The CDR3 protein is CASSPPSTGEQYF. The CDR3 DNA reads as TGTGCCAGCAGCCCACCGAGTACAGGGGAGCAGTACTTC. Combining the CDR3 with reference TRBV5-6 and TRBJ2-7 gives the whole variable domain DAGVTQSPTHLIKTRGQQVTLRCSPKSGHDTVSWYQQALGQGPQFIFQYYEEEERQRGNFPDRFSGHQFPNYSSELNVNALLLGDSALYLCASSPPSTGEQYFGPGTRLTVT.

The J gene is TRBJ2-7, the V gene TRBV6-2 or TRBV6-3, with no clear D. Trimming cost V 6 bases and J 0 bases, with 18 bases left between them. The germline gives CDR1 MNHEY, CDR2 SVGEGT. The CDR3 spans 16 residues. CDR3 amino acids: CASSSQTVYGSYEQYF. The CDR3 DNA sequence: TGTGCCAGCAGCTCCCAGACTGTTTATGGCTCCTACGAGCAGTACTTC.

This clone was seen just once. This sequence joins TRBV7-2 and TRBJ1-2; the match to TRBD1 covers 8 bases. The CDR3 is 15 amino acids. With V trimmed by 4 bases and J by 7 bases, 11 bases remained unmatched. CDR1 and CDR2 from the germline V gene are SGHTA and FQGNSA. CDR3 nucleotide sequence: TGTGCCAGCAGCTCGCACGCAGGGGGCAGAGGTGGCTACACCTTC. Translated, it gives CASSSHAGGRGGYTF.

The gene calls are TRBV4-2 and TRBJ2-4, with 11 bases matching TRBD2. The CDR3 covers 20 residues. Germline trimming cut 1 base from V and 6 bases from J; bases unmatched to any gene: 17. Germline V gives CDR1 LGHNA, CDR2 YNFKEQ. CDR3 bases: TGTGCCAGCAGCCAAGTTGTGACTAGCGGGATGGCCGGTGATCGAAACATTCAGTACTTC. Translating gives CASSQVVTSGMAGDRNIQYF.

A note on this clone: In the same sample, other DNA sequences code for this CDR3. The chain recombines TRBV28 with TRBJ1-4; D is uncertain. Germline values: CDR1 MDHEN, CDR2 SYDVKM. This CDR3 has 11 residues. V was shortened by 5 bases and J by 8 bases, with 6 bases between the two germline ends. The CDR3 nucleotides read TGTGCCAGCAGTCGAGGAGAAAAACTGTTTTTT. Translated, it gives CASSRGEKLFF.

CDR3 amino acids: CASSEGLADLNTGELFF. CDR3 sequence (DNA): TGTGCCAGCAGCGAGGGACTAGCGGATTTGAACACCGGGGAGCTGTTTTTT. The V gene is TRBV5-8, the J gene TRBJ2-2, with TRBD2 matching 11 bases. The CDR3 covers 17 residues. In germline, CDR1 is SGHTS, CDR2 YDEGEE. The ends lost 4 bases at V and 1 base at J; junction bases unmatched: 6.

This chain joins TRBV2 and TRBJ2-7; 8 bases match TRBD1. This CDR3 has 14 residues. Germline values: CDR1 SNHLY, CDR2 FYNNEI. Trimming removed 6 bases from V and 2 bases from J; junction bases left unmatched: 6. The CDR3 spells CASRGRQGPYEQYF. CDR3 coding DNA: TGTGCCAGCAGGGGCCGACAGGGGCCCTACGAGCAGTACTTC. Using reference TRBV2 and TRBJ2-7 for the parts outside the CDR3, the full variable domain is EPEVTQTPSHQVTQMGQEVILRCVPISNHLYFYWYRQILGQKVEFLVSFYNNEISEKSEIFDDQFSVERPDGSNFTLKIRSTKLEDSAMYFCASRGRQGPYEQYFGPGTRLTVT.

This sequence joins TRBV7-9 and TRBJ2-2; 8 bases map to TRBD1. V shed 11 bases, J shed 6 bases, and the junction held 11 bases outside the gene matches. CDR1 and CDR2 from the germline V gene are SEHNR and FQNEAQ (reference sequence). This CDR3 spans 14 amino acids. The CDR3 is CAPGAGGEAGELFF. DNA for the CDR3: TGTGCCCCAGGGGCAGGGGGCGAGGCCGGGGAGCTGTTTTTT.

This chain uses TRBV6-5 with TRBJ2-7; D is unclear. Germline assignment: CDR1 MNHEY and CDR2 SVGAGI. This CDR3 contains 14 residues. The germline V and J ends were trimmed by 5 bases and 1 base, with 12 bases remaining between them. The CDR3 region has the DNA TGTGCCAGCAGTCTCAGCACCCTTTCCTACGAGCAGTACTTC. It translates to CASSLSTLSYEQYF.

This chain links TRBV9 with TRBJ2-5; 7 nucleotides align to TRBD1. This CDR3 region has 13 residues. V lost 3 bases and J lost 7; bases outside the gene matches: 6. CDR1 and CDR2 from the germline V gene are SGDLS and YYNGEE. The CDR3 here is CASSAGTDRTQYF. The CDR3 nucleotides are TGTGCCAGCAGCGCCGGGACAGACCGGACCCAGTACTTC.

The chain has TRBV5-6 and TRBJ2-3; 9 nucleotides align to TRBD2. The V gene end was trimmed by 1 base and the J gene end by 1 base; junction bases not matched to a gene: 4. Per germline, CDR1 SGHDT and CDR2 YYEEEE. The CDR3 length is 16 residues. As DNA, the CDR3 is TGTGCCAGCAGCTTGAATCGCGGGAGGGGCACAGATACGCAGTATTTT. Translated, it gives CASSLNRGRGTDTQYF.

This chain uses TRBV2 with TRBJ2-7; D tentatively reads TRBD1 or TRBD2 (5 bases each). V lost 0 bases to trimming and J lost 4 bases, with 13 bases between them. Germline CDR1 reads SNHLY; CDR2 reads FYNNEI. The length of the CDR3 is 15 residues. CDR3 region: CASSEAMGRKYEQYF. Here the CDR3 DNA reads TGTGCCAGCAGTGAAGCGATGGGACGGAAATACGAGCAGTACTTC.

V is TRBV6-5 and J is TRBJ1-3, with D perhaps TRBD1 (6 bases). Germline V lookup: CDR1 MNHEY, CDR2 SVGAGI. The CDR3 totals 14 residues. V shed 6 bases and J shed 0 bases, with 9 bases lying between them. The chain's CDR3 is CASSLQGSGNTIYF. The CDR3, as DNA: TGTGCCAGCAGCTTACAGGGCTCTGGAAACACCATATATTTT.

CDR3 DNA: TGCGCCAGCAGCCCCCCCGGAGGCACAGATACGCAGTATTTT. This codes for CASSPPGGTDTQYF. The chain is built from TRBV5-1 and TRBJ2-3; D unresolved. This CDR3 region has 14 residues. Germline values: CDR1 SGHRS, CDR2 YFSETQ. V was trimmed by 4 bases and J by 1 base, leaving 10 bases between them.

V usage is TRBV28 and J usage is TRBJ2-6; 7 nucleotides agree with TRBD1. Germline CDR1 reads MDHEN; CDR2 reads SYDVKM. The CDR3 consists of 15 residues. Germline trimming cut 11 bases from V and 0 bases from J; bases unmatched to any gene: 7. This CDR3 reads CACAGGNSGANVLTF. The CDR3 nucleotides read TGTGCCTGTGCAGGGGGAAACTCTGGGGCCAACGTCCTGACTTTC.

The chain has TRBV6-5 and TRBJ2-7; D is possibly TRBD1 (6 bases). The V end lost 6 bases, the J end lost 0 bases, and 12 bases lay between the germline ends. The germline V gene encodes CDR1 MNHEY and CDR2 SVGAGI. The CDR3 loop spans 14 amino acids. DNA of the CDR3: TGTGCCAGCAGATGGGGGCAGGGCTCCTACGAGCAGTACTTC. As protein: CASRWGQGSYEQYF.